The 4 T cell receptor beta chains presented below share a single source sample, sequenced in a study of OX40 agonist ivuxolimab in advanced cancers. Only in-frame clones appear in the TCRdb table, and some are missing; sequencing was by immunoSEQ multiplex PCR. The sample shows just over 90,000 clones, under 95% of them seen only once. The sequenced sample was CD4+ or CD8+ T cells sorted from blood, obtained in a trial of the OX40 agonist ivuxolimab. All receptors derive from an adult with an advanced solid tumor such as melanoma, head and neck, liver or kidney cancer.

The chain links TRBV29-1 to TRBJ2-2; D remains ambiguous. CDR3 length equals 11 residues. CDR1 is SQVTM, CDR2 ANQGSEA, per germline. Trimming removed 2 bases at V and 6 bases at J, with 4 bases between. The CDR3 DNA is TGCAGCGTTGAAAGACCCGGGGAGCTGTTTTTT. Amino acids: CSVERPGELFF.

The rearrangement links TRBV10-2 to TRBJ2-2; possibly TRBD1 or TRBD2 for D (6 bases each). CDR1 is WSHSY, CDR2 SAAADI, per germline. The CDR3 has 14 amino acids. Trimming removed 7 bases at V and 4 bases at J, with 13 bases between. This CDR3 reads CASIEPGATGELFF. CDR3 nucleotides: TGCGCCAGCATAGAACCGGGGGCCACCGGGGAGCTGTTTTTT.

This clone occurred once. The chain employs TRBV27 and TRBJ2-1; D is unclear. Germline-derived CDR1 and CDR2 are MNHEY and SMNVEV (reference sequence). This CDR3 comprises 11 residues. Trimming removed 8 bases at V and 3 bases at J, with 5 bases between. CDR3: CASGNYNEQFF. The DNA of the CDR3 is TGTGCCAGCGGAAACTACAATGAGCAGTTCTTC.

The chain combines TRBV19 with TRBJ2-1; 12 bases match TRBD2. V shed 10 bases and J 6 bases; nucleotides not matched to a gene: 10. There are 15 residues in the CDR3. The V gene's germline CDR1 is LNHDA and CDR2 SQIVND (reference sequence). Written as DNA, the CDR3 is TGTGCCACCTCCCTAGCGGGAGGGCCGTCCAATGAGCAGTTCTTC. Its protein product is CATSLAGGPSNEQFF.